These 27 T cell receptor beta chains were all obtained from the same sample, sequenced in a study of blood T cells in healthy people across ages. A second PCR, run for roughly 7 to 11 cycles, used a sample-barcoded 5' primer plus a J-beta primer mix. TCRdb used MiXCR to reprocess the 5' RACE reads, holding one entry per CDR3 protein. The sample holds 550,000 to 700,000 distinct CDR3 sequences; roughly 28% are singletons and the top ten take approximately 17%. Sequencing was done on a sample of blood. All receptors derive from a woman in her sixties or seventies in good health.

This clonotype turned up a few times. CDR3 loop: CASSLATGGNEQFF. CDR3 nucleotide sequence: TGCGCCAGCAGCTTGGCGACAGGGGGCAATGAGCAGTTCTTC. The chain recombines TRBV5-1 with TRBJ2-1, with 9 bases identical to TRBD1. The CDR3 loop spans 14 amino acids. CDR1 and CDR2 from the germline V gene are SGHRS and YFSETQ. Losses at the gene ends were 0 bases for V and 6 bases for J; bases not matched to a gene: 1.

This clonotype was picked up a small number of times. V usage is TRBV4-3 and J usage is TRBJ2-1; D remains ambiguous. CDR1 and CDR2 (germline): LGHNA, YSLEER. The CDR3 consists of 16 residues. V was pared by 0 bases and J by 1 base, with 10 bases between. The CDR3 reads CASSQELWVSYNEQFF. As DNA, the CDR3 is TGCGCCAGCAGCCAAGAGTTGTGGGTTTCCTACAATGAGCAGTTCTTC.

This sequence joins TRBV4-3 and TRBJ2-5, with D tentatively TRBD1 (6 bases). The DNA matches TRBJ2-7 better at its end, which makes the J call doubtful. The CDR3 has 16 residues. Germline CDR1 LGHNA, CDR2 YSLEER. In DNA, the CDR3 is TGCGCCAGCAGCCAAGAGTCGACAGGCCTCGTCTACGAGCAGTACTTC. Amino acids: CASSQESTGLVYEQYF.

The sample holds a few counts of this clonotype. V is TRBV4-3 and J is TRBJ2-3; D remains ambiguous. V was cut by 2 bases and J by 6 bases, with 21 bases left in between. The CDR3 runs 17 residues. Germline V lookup: CDR1 LGHNA, CDR2 YSLEER. CDR3 nucleotides: TGCGCCAGCAGCCAATCTTGGACCTCCCCGACGCGGGATACGCAGTATTTT. Translating it yields CASSQSWTSPTRDTQYF.

This clonotype was found a few times. Sequence at one end of the junction differs from germline and may be a read error. The chain employs TRBV6-2 or TRBV6-3 and TRBJ2-4, with D maybe TRBD2 (6 bases). The CDR3 contains 14 residues. Germline CDR1 MNHEY, CDR2 SVGEGT. The CDR3 region is CASSYGTATNIQYF. The DNA for the CDR3 is TGTGCCAGCAGTTACGGGACTGCCACAAACATTCAGTACTTC.

The chain employs TRBV7-3 and TRBJ2-2; 7 bases are a match to TRBD1. CDR1 SGHTA and CDR2 FQGTGA come from the germline V gene. V lost 0 bases, J lost 5 bases, and 6 bases stayed unmatched. The CDR3 sequence is 16 residues long. The CDR3: CASSLTTGRGTGELFF. The CDR3 DNA follows: TGTGCCAGCAGCTTAACGACGGGCAGGGGGACCGGGGAGCTGTTTTTT.

This clonotype was seen a few times. This chain connects TRBV7-9 to TRBJ2-5, with 7 bases identical to TRBD2. V was clipped by 3 bases and J by 5 bases; unmatched bases: 6. Per the germline V gene, CDR1 is SEHNR and CDR2 is FQNEAQ (reference sequence). The CDR3 loop spans 14 amino acids. The chain's CDR3 is CASSFGTTWETQYF. The DNA for the CDR3 is TGTGCCAGCAGCTTCGGGACTACCTGGGAGACCCAGTACTTC. Supplemented by reference TRBV7-9 and TRBJ2-5, the full variable domain reads DTGVSQNPRHKITKRGQNVTFRCDPISEHNRLYWYRQTLGQGPEFLTYFQNEAQLEKSRLLSDRFSAERPKGSFSTLEIQRTEQGDSAMYLCASSFGTTWETQYFGPGTRLLVL.

This clonotype appeared many times. The chain is built from TRBV20-1 and TRBJ2-5; possibly TRBD1 or TRBD2 for D (5 bases each). There are 13 residues in the CDR3. The V end lost 4 bases, the J end lost 2 bases, and 11 bases lay between the germline ends. Germline V lookup: CDR1 DFQATT, CDR2 SNEGSKA (reference sequence). CDR3: CSATGTDQETQYF. The CDR3 nucleotides are TGCAGTGCTACGGGGACGGATCAAGAGACCCAGTACTTC.

The table lists this clonotype with many counts. This rearrangement joins TRBV7-2 to TRBJ2-5, with 8 bases fitting TRBD2. Matching the DNA end better, TRBJ2-1 makes the J call doubtful. The CDR3 contains 15 residues. CDR1 and CDR2 from the germline V gene are SGHTA and FQGNSA. This chain's CDR3 is CASSLDSGEYNEQFF. The DNA of the CDR3 is TGTGCCAGCAGCTTAGATAGCGGGGAATACAATGAGCAGTTCTTC.

Of note for this clonotype: Compared with germline, one end of the junction differs, possibly owing to a read error. The chain couples TRBV7-2 to TRBJ1-1; tentatively, D is TRBD1 (5 bases). The CDR3 has 13 amino acids. Germline V gene lookup returns CDR1 SGHTA and CDR2 FQGNSA. CDR3 region: CASRRWGNTEAYF. Here the CDR3 DNA reads TGTGCCAGCAGGAGGTGGGGGAACACTGAAGCTTACTTT.

This clonotype turned up a few times. The chain uses TRBV7-2 and TRBJ2-7, with TRBD1 matching over 8 bases. Germline CDR1 reads SGHTA; CDR2 reads FQGNSA. The J segment lost 5 bases and the V segment lost 0 bases, leaving 9 bases of the junction unmatched. The CDR3 loop spans 16 amino acids. CDR3 sequence: CASSLAYRQGLHEQYF. The DNA for the CDR3 is TGTGCCAGCAGCTTAGCCTATCGACAGGGGCTACACGAGCAGTACTTC.

This sequence joins TRBV7-2 and TRBJ2-1, with 9 bases lining up with TRBD2. In germline, CDR1 is SGHTA, CDR2 FQGNSA. CDR3 length equals 16 residues. V lost 1 base, J lost 8 bases, and 9 bases stayed unmatched. CDR3 sequence (DNA): TGTGCCAGCAGCTTAGTGGTAGCGGGGGCGCGGTATGAGCAGTTCTTC. Its protein product is CASSLVVAGARYEQFF.

The J gene is TRBJ2-5, the V gene TRBV4-2, with 7 nucleotides matching TRBD1. Matching the DNA end better, TRBJ2-7 makes the J call doubtful. CDR3 length: 15 amino acids. Per the germline V gene, CDR1 is LGHNA and CDR2 is YNFKEQ. CDR3 nucleotides: TGTGCCAGCAGCCAAGGAAGGACAGGTGGATACGAGCAGTACTTC. This gives the protein CASSQGRTGGYEQYF.

The rearrangement uses TRBV7-9 and TRBJ2-4, with a tentative D call TRBD1 (5 bases). Trimming shortened V by 1 base and J by 7 bases, and 14 bases separated the two germline ends. The CDR3 is made up of 15 amino acids. From germline, CDR1 is SEHNR and CDR2 FQNEAQ (reference sequence). CDR3 residues: CASSLDGRENNIQYF. For the CDR3, the DNA is TGTGCCAGCAGCTTAGACGGCAGGGAAAACAACATTCAGTACTTC.

The rearrangement links TRBV14 to TRBJ2-5, with TRBD2 matching over 13 bases. CDR3 size: 17 residues. CDR1 and CDR2 from the germline V gene are SGHDN and FVKESK. J gave up 1 base and V 6 bases, and 8 bases lay outside the gene matches. CDR3: CASSRTRTSGGQETQYF. CDR3 DNA: TGTGCCAGCAGTCGAACCCGGACTAGCGGGGGCCAAGAGACCCAGTACTTC.

This chain connects TRBV5-1 to TRBJ1-1, with D unresolved. V was trimmed by 0 bases and J by 4 bases, leaving 10 bases between them. Germline assignment: CDR1 SGHRS and CDR2 YFSETQ. This CDR3 spans 14 amino acids. In DNA form, the CDR3 reads TGCGCCAGCAGCTTGGAGACATCTCCCACTGAAGCTTTCTTT. This codes for CASSLETSPTEAFF.

CDR3 sequence (DNA): TGCGCCAGCAGCTTGTGGACAGGGATCTCTGGGGCCAACGTCCTGACTTTC. This encodes CASSLWTGISGANVLTF. The V call is TRBV5-1, the J call TRBJ2-6; the match to TRBD1 covers 8 bases. Germline CDR1 and CDR2: SGHRS and YFSETQ. This CDR3 is built from 17 residues. After removal of 1 base from V and 0 bases from J, the junction contained 3 bases not matched to a gene.

The chain recombines TRBV4-2 with TRBJ2-7, with a tentative D call TRBD2 (6 bases). This CDR3 has 16 residues. From germline, CDR1 is LGHNA and CDR2 YNFKEQ. V was cut by 0 bases and J by 4 bases, with 16 bases left in between. The DNA of the CDR3 is TGTGCCAGCAGCCAAGATTTCGGGACTTGGATTTACGAGCAGTACTTC. Translation: CASSQDFGTWIYEQYF.

J is TRBJ1-2 and V is TRBV12-3 or TRBV12-4; TRBD1 agrees at 8 bases. The CDR3 contains 14 residues. Trimming took 5 bases from V and 4 from J; bases not matched to a gene: 6. CDR3 protein: CASSRQGNFYGYTF. DNA of the CDR3: TGTGCCAGCAGTCGACAGGGGAACTTCTATGGCTACACCTTC.

The table lists this clonotype with a few counts. V usage is TRBV20-1 and J usage is TRBJ2-5; the match to TRBD1 covers 8 bases. Germline lookup yields CDR1 DFQATT and CDR2 SNEGSKA (reference sequence). Germline trimming cut 5 bases from V and 6 bases from J; bases unmatched to any gene: 5. The CDR3 has 12 residues. The CDR3 loop is CSALRDRKTQYF. The CDR3 nucleotides read TGCAGTGCTCTGCGGGACAGGAAGACCCAGTACTTC.

This clonotype was recorded only once. The gene calls are TRBV7-9 and TRBJ2-7; D is possibly TRBD1 or TRBD2 (5 bases each). Germline CDR1 is SEHNR and CDR2 is FQNEAQ (reference sequence). Trimming cost V 5 bases and J 2 bases, with 13 bases left between them. The CDR3 contains 14 residues. The CDR3 region has the DNA TGTGCCAGCAGCCGGGGAGACAGCACCTACGAGCAGTACTTC. It translates to CASSRGDSTYEQYF.

J is TRBJ2-7 and V is TRBV6-2 or TRBV6-3, with 10 bases fitting TRBD1. The CDR3 is 17 amino acids. The germline V gene has CDR1 MNHEY and CDR2 SVGEGT. The V gene end was trimmed by 4 bases and the J gene end by 2 bases; junction bases not matched to a gene: 11. The CDR3 DNA is TGTGCCAGCAGTTTACCCTCCTCTGGGACAGGGGCCTACGAGCAGTACTTC. It codes for CASSLPSSGTGAYEQYF.

This clonotype was detected only a few times. This chain links TRBV10-2 with TRBJ1-1; 10 positions agree with TRBD1. Germline V gives CDR1 WSHSY, CDR2 SAAADI. The CDR3 is 13 residues long. V trimming: 6 bases; J trimming: 12 bases; junction bases outside the gene matches: 10. The CDR3 loop is CASSLSGGQGSFF. The DNA of the CDR3 is TGCGCCAGCAGCTTATCAGGGGGACAGGGGTCTTTCTTT.

This clonotype has more than one count but fewer than ten. This chain connects TRBV24-1 to TRBJ2-1, with TRBD1 matching 10 bases. This CDR3 contains 15 residues. With 5 bases clipped from V and 6 bases from J, the junction kept 6 bases outside the gene matches. In germline, CDR1 is KGHDR, CDR2 SFDVKD. The CDR3 DNA follows: TGTGCCACCAGTGTTTCCGGGACAGGGGTCAATGAGCAGTTCTTC. Residues: CATSVSGTGVNEQFF.

The chain links TRBV29-1 to TRBJ1-1; no clear D. The CDR3 spans 14 residues. The germline V gene has CDR1 SQVTM and CDR2 ANQGSEA. With 4 bases removed from V and 4 bases from J, the gap between germline ends came to 16 bases. CDR3: CSVGPFPTATEAFF. CDR3 nucleotides: TGCAGCGTTGGTCCGTTTCCTACGGCCACTGAAGCTTTCTTT. Based on the CDR3 plus reference TRBV29-1 and TRBJ1-1, the full variable domain is SAVISQKPSRDICQRGTSLTIQCQVDSQVTMMFWYRQQPGQSLTLIATANQGSEATYESGFVIDKFPISRPNLTFSTLTVSNMSPEDSSIYLCSVGPFPTATEAFFGQGTRLTVV.

The V gene is TRBV30, the J gene TRBJ2-7; D may match TRBD1 or TRBD2 (8 bases each). Trimming cost V 5 bases and J 5 bases, with 19 bases left between them. The CDR3 length is 14 residues. Germline values: CDR1 GTSNPN, CDR2 SVGIG (reference sequence). The CDR3 nucleotides are TGTGCCTGGGGCGGGACAGGCGGGAGGAACGAGCAGTACTTC. Its protein product is CAWGGTGGRNEQYF.

About this clonotype itself: A much more abundant neighbour one base away suggests this may be a read error. Likely a read error: the CDR3 ends without its conserved phenylalanine or tryptophan. CDR3 sequence: CASSLVEERGTQYV. The CDR3 bases are TGTGCCAGCAGCTTAGTGGAAGAGAGGGGGACCCAGTACGTC. The chain combines TRBV7-2 with TRBJ2-5; TRBD1 or TRBD2 may be the D gene (5 bases each). CDR3 size: 14 residues. Trimming removed 1 base from V and 7 bases from J, with 13 bases in between. The germline V gene has CDR1 SGHTA and CDR2 FQGNSA.